These 9 T cell receptor beta chains were sequenced from one sample in a study of T cells in women clearing cervical HPV infection (dated by TCRdb to about 2018). Libraries were constructed by the immunoSEQ multiplex PCR assay. The table comes from immuneACCESS by way of TCRdb, which keeps in-frame sequences with V and J called. Part of the clones is missing from these tables; in studies checked, under half for an unresolved V gene and the rest for unknown reasons. For this sample, the table gives 31,000 or so clones. About 3.7% of the sample lies in the top ten. Sequencing input: blood buffy coat. Every receptor here comes from a woman between 18 and 70 years old with a cervical HPV16 infection that either progressed to CIN3+ or cleared (not recorded which).

As to this clone: The sequenced fragment ends 3 residues before the CDR3 boundary, so the rest is inferred from the germline J gene. V usage is TRBV19 and J usage is TRBJ2-3; 7 nucleotides match TRBD1. Germline assignment: CDR1 LNHDA and CDR2 SQIVND (reference sequence). Trimming cost V 1 base and J 4 bases; bases outside gene matches: 5. This CDR3 has 15 amino acids. Incomplete CDR3 DNA: TGTGCCAGTAGTATAGGAGAGGGGGCCCCAGATACG. This sequence encodes CASSIGEGAPDT. The entire CDR3 reads CASSIGEGAPDTQYF.

As for this clone: The read halts 3 residues ahead of the CDR3 end, with the missing end drawn from the germline J gene. The chain couples TRBV19 to TRBJ2-7; 7 nucleotides agree with TRBD1. Trimming took 0 bases from V and 3 from J; bases not matched to a gene: 2. This CDR3 has 14 residues. Germline values: CDR1 LNHDA, CDR2 SQIVND (reference sequence). CDR3 DNA, as far as it was read: TGTGCCAGTAGTATAGAGACAGGGCTCTACGAG. Translated: CASSIETGLYE. The full CDR3 protein reads CASSIETGLYEQYF. The whole variable domain, filled in from reference TRBV19 and TRBJ2-7, reads DGGITQSPKYLFRKEGQNVTLSCEQNLNHDAMYWYRQDPGQGLRLIYYSQIVNDFQKGDIAEGYSVSREKKESFPLTVTSAQKNPTAFYLCASSIETGLYEQYFGPGTRLTVT.

The sequenced CDR3 bases are TGCAGTGCTAATAAGGGACTAGCGGGAGAATATTGGAATGAG. The encoded protein is CSANKGLAGEYWNE. In full, the CDR3 is CSANKGLAGEYWNEQFF. The chain joins TRBV20-1 to TRBJ2-1; 14 nucleotides line up with TRBD2. The sequenced fragment ends 3 residues before the CDR3 boundary, so the rest is inferred from the germline J gene. The J segment lost 7 bases and the V segment lost 4 bases, leaving 12 bases of the junction unmatched. This CDR3 has 17 amino acids. Germline CDR1 and CDR2: DFQATT and SNEGSKA (reference sequence).

A word on this clone: The DNA ends 3 residues before the CDR3 does, and the rest of the CDR3 is filled in from the germline J gene. The chain links TRBV6-2 or TRBV6-3 to TRBJ2-3, with D possibly matching TRBD2 (6 bases). Germline CDR1 MNHEY, CDR2 SVGEGT. With 4 bases removed from V and 8 bases from J, the gap between germline ends came to 13 bases. There are 13 residues in the CDR3. The CDR3 sequence is CASSSILAATQYF. Partial CDR3 DNA: TGTGCCAGCAGTTCCATACTAGCAGCTACG.

Turning to this clone: The CDR3 end falls 3 residues outside the read, so it is completed with the germline J gene. V is TRBV7-2 and J is TRBJ2-4; D possibly corresponds to TRBD1 (5 bases). Germline loops: CDR1 SGHTA, CDR2 FQGNSA. CDR3 length equals 14 residues. This chain's CDR3 is CASSLLGASYGQYF. The CDR3 bases that were read are TGTGCCAGCAGCTTACTTGGGGCCAGCTATGGT.

For this clone: The read terminates 3 residues ahead of where the CDR3 ends, so the germline J gene completes it. The chain links TRBV15 to TRBJ2-6; 7 bases agree with TRBD2. CDR1 LNHNV and CDR2 YYDKDF come from the germline V gene (reference sequence). With 1 base clipped from V and 4 bases from J, the junction kept 4 bases outside the gene matches. This CDR3 has 16 amino acids. CDR3 DNA, as far as it was read: TGTGCCACCAGCAGAGGGGAGGGGTACGGGGCCAACGTC. This sequence encodes CATSRGEGYGANV. The whole CDR3 region reads CATSRGEGYGANVLTF.

About this clone itself: With the read ending 3 residues before the CDR3 end, the germline J gene is used to fill in that end. The chain uses TRBV19 and TRBJ2-2, with TRBD2 identical over 7 bases. With V trimmed by 10 bases and J by 5 bases, 7 bases remained unmatched. CDR1 is LNHDA, CDR2 SQIVND, per germline (reference sequence). The CDR3 sequence is 13 residues long. CDR3 sequence reads: CATRGAGTGELFF. CDR3 bases read: TGTGCCACCAGAGGAGCGGGGACCGGGGAG.

Comment on this clone: The CDR3 is cut off 3 residues early in the read; its end comes from the germline J gene. The chain couples TRBV5-1 to TRBJ1-1; 8 positions agree with TRBD1. The germline gives CDR1 SGHRS, CDR2 YFSETQ. The CDR3 runs 13 residues. The sequenced CDR3 bases are TGCGCCAGCAGCGGATTGACAGGGGACGAA. As protein: CASSGLTGDE. The entire CDR3 is CASSGLTGDEAFF.

In regard to this clone: The sequenced fragment ends 3 residues before the CDR3 boundary, so the rest is inferred from the germline J gene. The chain recombines TRBV30 with TRBJ1-3; 7 positions agree with TRBD1. The CDR3 has 16 residues. Germline CDR1 reads GTSNPN; CDR2 reads SVGIG (reference sequence). V lost 0 bases and J lost 2; bases outside the gene matches: 7. The CDR3 region is CAWSVPGGIPGNTIYF. The sequenced part of the CDR3 DNA is TGTGCCTGGAGTGTACCAGGGGGGATTCCTGGAAACACC.